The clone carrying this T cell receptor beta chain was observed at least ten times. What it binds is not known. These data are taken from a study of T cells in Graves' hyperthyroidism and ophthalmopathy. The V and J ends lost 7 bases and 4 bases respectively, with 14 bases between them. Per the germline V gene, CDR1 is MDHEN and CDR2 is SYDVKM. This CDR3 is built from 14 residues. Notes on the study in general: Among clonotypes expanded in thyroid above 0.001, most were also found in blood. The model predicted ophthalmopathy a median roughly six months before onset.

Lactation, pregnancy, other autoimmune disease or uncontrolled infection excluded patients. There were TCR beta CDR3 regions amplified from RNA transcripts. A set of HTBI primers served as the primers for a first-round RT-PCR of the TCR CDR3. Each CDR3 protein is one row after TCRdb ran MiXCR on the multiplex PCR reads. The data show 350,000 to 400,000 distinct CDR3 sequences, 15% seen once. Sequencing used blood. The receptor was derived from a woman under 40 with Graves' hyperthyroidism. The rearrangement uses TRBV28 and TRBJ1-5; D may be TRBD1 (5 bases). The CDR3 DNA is TGTGCCAGCAACTTCGGGGGGGGGAATCAGCCCCAGCATTTT. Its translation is CASNFGGGNQPQHF.